This entry is about one T cell receptor (beta chain). These data belong to a study of blood T cell repertoires in COVID-19. Background on the study: Samples came from the United States, Italy and Spain, spanning acute and convalescent COVID-19. T cells, B-cell-depleted T cells, or PBMCs provided the cDNA or gDNA that served as material.

Enrolled during active infection, Seattle patients were then followed longitudinally. Germline V gene lookup returns CDR1 SGDLS and CDR2 YYNGEE. After removal of 4 bases from V and 4 bases from J, the junction contained 6 bases not matched to a gene. The length of the CDR3 is 16 residues. Measured with immunoSEQ multiplex PCR; TCRdb has only the in-frame clones, and not every one. The table lists approximately 200,000 clones, about three quarters of them singletons. Material: peripheral blood. This receptor was obtained from a woman older than 75 with COVID-19, enrolled during active disease. The V call is TRBV9, the J call TRBJ2-3; the match to TRBD2 covers 13 bases. CDR3 sequence: CASSLTSGGAADTQYF. The CDR3 coding sequence is TGTGCCAGCAGCCTTACTAGCGGGGGGGCGGCAGATACGCAGTATTTT.